This TCR beta chain was sequenced for a study of regulatory T cells in long-lasting Graves disease. The sample's time point: newly diagnosed GD, antithyroid drugs for less than 3 months. The TCR library used RNA extracted from PBMCs. In Xi'an, China, an endocrinology department was the source of patients. With iRepertoire HTBI primers and Arm-PCR of CDR3 regions, TCR beta libraries were built. MiXCR, applied by TCRdb to the multiplex PCR reads, yields one record per CDR3 protein. The sample lists 550,000 to 600,000 distinct CDR3 sequences; 15% to 20% were seen once. Findings of the study overall: Persistent disease samples used TRBV28, TRBJ1-2 and TRBJ2-5 preferentially.

As for this clonotype: As yet, its antigen is unknown.

Trimming shortened V by 4 bases and J by 2 bases, and 15 bases separated the two germline ends. The germline V gene encodes CDR1 DFQATT and CDR2 SNEGSKA (reference sequence). The CDR3 consists of 14 residues. These data were likewise used in another study, on T cells in Graves' hyperthyroidism and ophthalmopathy. That study reports: Diagnosis rested on symptoms, serum thyroxine and TRAb, thyroid ultrasound, and orbital computed tomography.

The clonotype originates from a man aged 18 to 35 with Graves disease. The sample consisted of peripheral blood mononuclear cells (PBMCs), taken at new diagnosis, from a patient treated with antithyroid drugs. The chain is built from TRBV20-1 and TRBJ2-7, with D possibly matching TRBD2 (6 bases). The CDR3: CSAIDGREPYEQYF. The CDR3 DNA reads TGCAGTGCTATTGACGGGAGAGAGCCCTACGAGCAGTACTTC.